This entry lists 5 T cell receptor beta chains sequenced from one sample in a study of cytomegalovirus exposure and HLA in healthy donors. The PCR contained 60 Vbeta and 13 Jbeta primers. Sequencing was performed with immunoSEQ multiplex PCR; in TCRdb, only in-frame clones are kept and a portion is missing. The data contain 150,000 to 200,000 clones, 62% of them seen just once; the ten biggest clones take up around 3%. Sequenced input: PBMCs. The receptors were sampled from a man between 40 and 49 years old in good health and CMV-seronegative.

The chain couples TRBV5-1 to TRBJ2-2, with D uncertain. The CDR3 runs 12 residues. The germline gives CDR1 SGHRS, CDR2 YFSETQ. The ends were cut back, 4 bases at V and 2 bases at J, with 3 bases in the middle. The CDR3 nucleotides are TGCGCCAGCAGCCCTAACACCGGGGAGCTGTTTTTT. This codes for CASSPNTGELFF.

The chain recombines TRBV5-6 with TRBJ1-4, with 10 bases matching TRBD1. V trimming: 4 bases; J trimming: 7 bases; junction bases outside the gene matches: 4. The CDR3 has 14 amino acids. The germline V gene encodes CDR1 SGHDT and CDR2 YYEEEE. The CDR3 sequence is CASSLRQGAEKLFF. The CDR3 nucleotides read TGTGCCAGCAGCCTCCGACAGGGGGCTGAAAAACTGTTTTTT.

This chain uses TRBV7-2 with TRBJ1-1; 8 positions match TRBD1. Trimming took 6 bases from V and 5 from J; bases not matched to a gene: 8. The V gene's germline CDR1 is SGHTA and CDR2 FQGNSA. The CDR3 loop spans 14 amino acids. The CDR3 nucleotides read TGTGCCAGCAGGCAACAGGGGGAGGGGACTGAAGCTTTCTTT. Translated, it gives CASRQQGEGTEAFF. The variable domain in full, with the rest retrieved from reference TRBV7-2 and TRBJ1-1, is GAGVSQSPSNKVTEKGKDVELRCDPISGHTALYWYRQSLGQGLEFLIYFQGNSAPDKSGLPSDRFSAERTGGSVSTLTIQRTQQEDSAVYLCASRQQGEGTEAFFGQGTRLTVV.

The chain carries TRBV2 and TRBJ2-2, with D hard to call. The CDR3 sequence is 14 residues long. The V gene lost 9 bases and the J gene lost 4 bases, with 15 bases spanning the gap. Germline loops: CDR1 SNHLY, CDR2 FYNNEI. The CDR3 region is CASITNPTTGELFF. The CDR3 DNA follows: TGTGCCAGTATAACCAACCCTACCACCGGGGAGCTGTTTTTT.

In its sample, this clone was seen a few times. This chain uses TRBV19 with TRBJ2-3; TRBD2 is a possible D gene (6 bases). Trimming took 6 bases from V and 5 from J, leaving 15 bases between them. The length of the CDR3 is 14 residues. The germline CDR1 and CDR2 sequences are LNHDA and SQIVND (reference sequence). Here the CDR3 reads CASRAGSPGDTQYF. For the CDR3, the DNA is TGTGCCAGTAGGGCCGGGAGCCCCGGAGATACGCAGTATTTT.